The present entry profiles one T cell receptor beta chain with its context. The antigen remains undetermined. The CDR3 consists of 14 residues. Germline loops: CDR1 SGHTA, CDR2 FQGNSA. Trimming stripped 5 bases from V and 0 bases from J, with 10 bases between. This sample is part of a study of cytomegalovirus exposure and HLA in healthy donors. Study-wide points: Roughly uniform depth of sequencing across donors was assumed in presence/absence analyses. Further analysis, carried out later, found HLA-associated TCR beta chains more clonally expanded than equally common other chains. Three of the chains that were CMV-associated were confirmed in vitro to be specific for CMV antigens. With further analysis later on, most CMV-associated TCR beta chains appeared HLA-restricted.

Amplification used 60 Vbeta primers and 13 Jbeta primers. Assay: immunoSEQ multiplex PCR; the TCRdb copy retains only in-frame clones and omits some. The sample yields 90,000 to 140,000 clones, roughly an eighth seen once. This clonotype was obtained from a man in his forties in good health and CMV-seropositive. The V call is TRBV7-2, the J call TRBJ1-1; D is ambiguous. The sequencing input was PBMCs. This CDR3 reads CASSAGRLNTEAFF. The DNA for the CDR3 is TGTGCCAGCAGCGCGGGTCGCCTGAACACTGAAGCTTTCTTT.